This T cell receptor (beta chain) was identified during a study of cytomegalovirus exposure and HLA in healthy donors. Study-level results: It was reported that the classifier diagnosed cytomegalovirus status with high specificity and sensitivity in both the original and validation cohorts.

About this clone: The antigen remains undetermined.

PCR amplification relied on 60 Vbeta primers (plus 13 Jbeta primers). The protocol was immunoSEQ multiplex PCR, while the TCRdb copy is restricted to in-frame clones and leaves out a portion. The sample has more than 150,000 clones; more than 60% are singletons. The ends were cut back, 4 bases at V and 9 bases at J, with 19 bases in the middle. This CDR3 comprises 15 residues. Germline CDR1 LGHNA, CDR2 YSLEER. The clonotype was recovered from a woman between 40 and 55 years old in good health and CMV-seropositive. The chain carries TRBV4-3 and TRBJ2-1; tentatively, D is TRBD2 (6 bases). The sample was PBMCs. The CDR3 protein is CASSPDRASEAEQFF. The CDR3, as DNA: TGCGCCAGCAGCCCGGATAGGGCTAGCGAGGCTGAGCAGTTCTTC.